This TCR beta chain is drawn from a study of shared clonotypes between healthy human individuals. This clone has just a few counts. Its target is unknown. Whole-study findings and limits: The naive CD4 repertoires of several donors were compared, and approximately 4.7% of clonotypes were shared. It was the few donors that limited the genetic and exposure-history diversity represented.

The table came from immunoSEQ multiplex PCR; TCRdb's copy has only in-frame clones and leaves some out. The data show hundreds of thousands of clones, with roughly 73% seen just once and around 1.8% held by the top ten. This CDR3 contains 11 residues. Germline CDR1 and CDR2: SNHLY and FYNNEI. V was shortened by 1 base and J by 7 bases, with 5 bases between the two germline ends. Donors were healthy HIV-negative adults without recent acute infections or vaccinations. The chain links TRBV2 to TRBJ2-7; the D is unclear. The receptor was isolated from a woman under 40 in good health. Sequences were obtained from memory CD4+ T cells sorted from blood. Subset denoted: CD45RA-negative fraction. Here the CDR3 reads CASSEVREQYF. CDR3 bases: TGTGCCAGCAGTGAAGTGAGGGAGCAGTACTTC.